This TCR beta chain was sequenced during a study of T-cell reconstitution after alpha-beta-depleted transplantation in children. General study results and limits: Counts and diversity of T cells one year after transplant came mostly from newly produced T cells. Surviving recipient T cells and thymic progenitors underlay high day-60 TCRbeta diversity in some patients.

A TCRbeta library incorporating unique molecular identifiers was prepared. MiXCR was run by TCRdb on the PCR reads, yielding one entry per CDR3 protein. The sample comprises roughly 570,000 distinct CDR3 sequences, 20% to 30% of which are singletons, and around a third rests with the top ten. Germline assignment: CDR1 DFQATT and CDR2 SNEGSKA (reference sequence). This CDR3 contains 14 residues. Germline trimming cut 6 bases from V and 0 bases from J; bases unmatched to any gene: 6. Notes on this clonotype: What it recognizes is unknown.

Specimen: PBMCs, collected before TCRalphabeta/CD19-depleted stem cell transplant. The chain joins TRBV20-1 to TRBJ2-7; TRBD2 aligns across 9 bases. This receptor was identified in a boy less than two years old with Wiskott-Aldrich syndrome, due to receive a stem cell transplant. CDR3 nucleotide sequence: TGCAGTGCGTATCTAGCGGGAAGCTCCTACGAGCAGTACTTC. Translated, it gives CSAYLAGSSYEQYF.